Each of the 7 T cell receptor beta chains below was sequenced from the same sample in a study of blood T cells in healthy people across ages. With a J-beta primer mix and a sample-barcoded 5' primer, a second PCR ran about 6 to 11 cycles. TCRdb processed the 5' RACE reads anew with MiXCR; each CDR3 protein has one entry. The sample shows around 970,000 distinct CDR3 sequences, 51% of them seen only once. Sequenced material: blood. The receptors shown here come from a woman aged 60-75 years in good health.

In its sample, this clonotype was seen a few times. The rearrangement joins TRBV9 to TRBJ2-5; tentative D call: TRBD1 (6 bases). Germline V gives CDR1 SGDLS, CDR2 YYNGEE. Trimming removed 0 bases at V and 3 bases at J, with 12 bases between. This CDR3 spans 15 amino acids. In DNA form, the CDR3 reads TGTGCCAGCAGCGTAGAGGGGACAAATAAAGAGACCCAGTACTTC. As protein: CASSVEGTNKETQYF.

This chain connects TRBV20-1 to TRBJ2-1; weak D call: TRBD2 (5 bases). The CDR3 contains 14 residues. V was shortened by 6 bases and J by 0 bases, with 12 bases between the two germline ends. CDR1 is DFQATT and CDR2 is SNEGSKA in the germline V gene (reference sequence). The CDR3 loop reads CSAKDFSSYNEQFF. CDR3 DNA: TGCAGTGCGAAGGACTTCAGCTCCTACAATGAGCAGTTCTTC.

This sequence joins TRBV6-6 and TRBJ2-7; 8 bases align to TRBD2. CDR3 size: 15 residues. V dropped 3 bases and J dropped 6; count of bases not matched to a gene: 10. Germline V CDR1 and CDR2: MNHNY, SVGAGI (reference sequence). DNA of the CDR3: TGTGCCAGCAGTTATTCCCCAGGACTAGCCCCCGAGCAGTACTTC. Translation: CASSYSPGLAPEQYF.

The rearrangement uses TRBV28 and TRBJ2-1, with 15 bases aligning to TRBD2. The J call may be faulty, since TRBJ2-7 better matches the DNA end. This CDR3 region has 19 residues. Germline V CDR1 and CDR2: MDHEN, SYDVKM. In DNA form, the CDR3 reads TGTGCCAGCAGGAGGACTAGCGGGAGGGCAGGGGGTTCCTACAATGAGCAGTACTTC. Protein product: CASRRTSGRAGGSYNEQYF.

V is TRBV20-1 and J is TRBJ2-1, with 10 bases identical to TRBD2. Germline CDR1 and CDR2: DFQATT and SNEGSKA (reference sequence). Trimming at V came to 5 bases and at J to 0 bases, leaving 16 bases not matched to a gene. The length of the CDR3 is 19 residues. CDR3 protein: CSAPIAGGSPIDSYNEQFF. Written as DNA, the CDR3 is TGCAGTGCTCCCATAGCGGGAGGATCTCCGATTGACTCCTACAATGAGCAGTTCTTC.

This clonotype was seen a few times. The chain links TRBV28 to TRBJ2-7, with D unresolved. This CDR3 is 11 amino acids long. Germline lookup yields CDR1 MDHEN and CDR2 SYDVKM. Trimming shortened V by 5 bases and J by 4 bases, and 6 bases separated the two germline ends. For the CDR3, the DNA is TGTGCCAGCAGTGCTCAATACGAGCAGTACTTC. Protein product: CASSAQYEQYF.

The V gene is TRBV28, the J gene TRBJ2-3, with TRBD1 identical over 7 bases. From germline, CDR1 is MDHEN and CDR2 SYDVKM. The CDR3 totals 15 residues. The V gene end was trimmed by 5 bases and the J gene end by 4 bases; junction bases not matched to a gene: 9. CDR3 protein: CASSPPTGQADTQYF. As DNA, the CDR3 is TGTGCCAGCAGTCCACCGACAGGGCAGGCAGATACGCAGTATTTT.